Shown below are 7 T cell receptor beta chains from a single sample sequenced in a study of regulatory dendritic cells for organ transplantation. The data were produced by immunoSEQ multiplex PCR, yet TCRdb's version contains in-frame clones alone and is incomplete. The sample includes over 8,500 clones, 65% to 85% of them seen just once. No antigen has been identified for these receptors. Sorted T cells were CFSE-labeled and cultured around 5 days with allogeneic regulatory or mature dendritic cells at 1:10. Material for sequencing was memory CD4+ T cells from blood cultured with regulatory dendritic cells. The subset was: CD45RO+ memory T cells. The source of these receptors is a human donor in good health.

The rearrangement joins TRBV6-1 to TRBJ2-3; TRBD2 agrees at 14 bases. Per germline, CDR1 MNHNS and CDR2 SASEGT. CDR3 length: 17 amino acids. V trimming: 4 bases; J trimming: 4 bases; junction bases outside the gene matches: 7. The CDR3 DNA is TGTGCCAGCAGTGCGGGACTAGCGGGGGTCTCTTCAGATACGCAGTATTTT. Amino acids: CASSAGLAGVSSDTQYF.

The chain combines TRBV4-3 with TRBJ1-5; D not certain. This CDR3 is built from 13 residues. Germline CDR1 and CDR2: LGHNA and YSLEER. V was shortened by 5 bases and J by 2 bases, with 7 bases between the two germline ends. The CDR3 bases are TGCGCCAGCAGCGAGTCTGGCAATCAGCCCCAGCATTTT. Its translation is CASSESGNQPQHF.

The chain is built from TRBV6-5 and TRBJ1-5; D is unclear. V was clipped by 6 bases and J by 3 bases, with 9 bases between them. CDR3 length equals 13 residues. Germline V gives CDR1 MNHEY, CDR2 SVGAGI. CDR3 amino acids: CASSRVLNQPQHF. The CDR3, as DNA: TGTGCCAGCAGCCGGGTCCTCAATCAGCCCCAGCATTTT.

The chain uses TRBV18 and TRBJ2-3; 9 nucleotides line up with TRBD1. V lost 8 bases and J lost 5; bases outside the gene matches: 8. This CDR3 contains 14 residues. Germline V gives CDR1 KGHSH, CDR2 LQKENI. The CDR3 sequence is CASTPGQGGDTQYF. The CDR3 DNA sequence: TGTGCCAGCACGCCGGGACAGGGAGGAGATACGCAGTATTTT.

A few counts support this clone. J is TRBJ2-3 and V is TRBV6-1, with 10 nucleotides matching TRBD1. The germline gives CDR1 MNHNS, CDR2 SASEGT. After removal of 4 bases from V and 2 bases from J, the junction contained 9 bases not matched to a gene. The CDR3 is 17 residues long. CDR3 nucleotides: TGTGCCAGCAGTGGGGGGGACAGGGGTTATGACACAGATACGCAGTATTTT. This encodes CASSGGDRGYDTDTQYF.

V and J are TRBV29-1 and TRBJ2-7; D may be TRBD1 (5 bases). The CDR3 covers 13 residues. V was cut by 7 bases and J by 0 bases, with 13 bases left in between. Looked up from germline, CDR1 is SQVTM and CDR2 is ANQGSEA. CDR3 residues: CSASTVHSYEQYF. The CDR3 DNA reads as TGCAGCGCATCGACAGTCCACTCCTACGAGCAGTACTTC.

This sequence joins TRBV19 and TRBJ1-5, with D perhaps TRBD1 (5 bases). The V and J ends lost 7 bases and 2 bases respectively, with 18 bases between them. The CDR3 runs 16 residues. CDR1 LNHDA and CDR2 SQIVND come from the germline V gene (reference sequence). The CDR3 bases are TGTGCCAGTAACGGCGGCGGAGGGGAGGGCAATCAGCCCCAGCATTTT. This gives the protein CASNGGGGEGNQPQHF.